What follows is one T cell receptor (beta chain) and its context. The target antigen is unknown. Template material for amplifying TCR beta CDR3 regions consisted of RNA transcripts. HTBI primers drove first-round RT-PCR of the TCR CDR3. TCRdb ran MiXCR on the multiplex PCR reads and lists one entry per CDR3 protein. The sample holds roughly 380,000 distinct CDR3 sequences, roughly an eighth seen once. This record comes from a study of T cells in Graves' hyperthyroidism and ophthalmopathy. General observations from the study: Before onset, by a median of approximately 5.9 months, the model predicted ophthalmopathy.

The CDR3 consists of 16 residues. Losses at the gene ends were 4 bases for V and 2 bases for J; bases not matched to a gene: 6. Germline V gives CDR1 SEHNR, CDR2 FQNEAQ (reference sequence). The TCR was taken from a woman under 30 with Graves' hyperthyroidism. Specimen: blood. This sequence joins TRBV7-9 and TRBJ2-1, with 9 bases fitting TRBD2. The CDR3 coding sequence is TGTGCCAGCAGCTCACTTAGCGGGAGTCCCTACAATGAGCAGTTCTTC. Translating gives CASSSLSGSPYNEQFF.